This note documents a single TCR beta chain sequence. Its antigen is not known. This sample is part of a study of cytomegalovirus exposure and HLA in healthy donors. Study-level results: Reportedly, cytomegalovirus status was diagnosed with high sensitivity and specificity. Many donors carried some public TCRs, although rarity characterized most TCR sequences. In a later analysis, specific HLA alleles were associated with 15,000 or so TCR beta sequences at a 0.05 false discovery rate. The authors reported that TCR beta sequences could predict HLA-A and HLA-B alleles. These predictions were accurate for most subjects in the first cohort.

13 Jbeta primers and 60 Vbeta primers were used for the PCR. The method was immunoSEQ multiplex PCR; TCRdb's version includes in-frame clones alone and lacks a portion of them. The profile covers around 170,000 clones, with around 80% appearing a single time and approximately 0.47% taken by the ten largest. Trimming took 4 bases from V and 0 from J; bases not matched to a gene: 9. CDR1 is LGHNA and CDR2 is YSLEER in the germline V gene. The CDR3 runs to 18 residues. The V and J genes are TRBV4-3 and TRBJ2-3; 11 bases match TRBD2. Sequencing used PBMCs. This clonotype was sampled from a woman between 50 and 59 years old in good health and CMV-seronegative. This chain's CDR3 is CASSPRLAGTPSTDTQYF. For the CDR3, the DNA is TGCGCCAGCAGCCCAAGACTAGCGGGGACCCCTAGCACAGATACGCAGTATTTT.